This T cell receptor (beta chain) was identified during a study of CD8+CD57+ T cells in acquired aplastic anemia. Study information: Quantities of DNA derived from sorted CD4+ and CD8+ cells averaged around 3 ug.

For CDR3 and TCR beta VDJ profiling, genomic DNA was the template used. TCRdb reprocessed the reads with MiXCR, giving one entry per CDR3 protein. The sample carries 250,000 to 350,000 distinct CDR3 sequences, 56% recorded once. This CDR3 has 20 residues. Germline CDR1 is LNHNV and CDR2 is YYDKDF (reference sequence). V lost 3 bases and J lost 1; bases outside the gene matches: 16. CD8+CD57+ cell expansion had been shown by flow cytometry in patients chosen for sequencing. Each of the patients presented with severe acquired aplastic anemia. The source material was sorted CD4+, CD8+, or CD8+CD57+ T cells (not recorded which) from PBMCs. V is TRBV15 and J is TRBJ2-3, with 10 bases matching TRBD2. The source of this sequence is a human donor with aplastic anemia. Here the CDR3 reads CATSSVLAGRSLTGTDTQYF. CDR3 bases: TGTGCCACCAGCAGCGTACTAGCGGGGAGATCGTTAACAGGCACAGATACGCAGTATTTT.